This T cell receptor beta chain came from a study of shared clonotypes between healthy human individuals. About the study: Each donor's CD4 naive and CD4 memory cells filled three plates apiece, CD8 naive two, and CD8 memory one.

Assay used: immunoSEQ multiplex PCR; TCRdb lists only in-frame clones, some missing. There are more than 2,000,000 clones in the sample; approximately 90% occur only once, and roughly 0.14% lies in the top ten. The germline gives CDR1 SGHKS, CDR2 YYEKEE (reference sequence). V was cut by 1 base and J by 7 bases, with 10 bases left in between. This CDR3 region has 13 residues. The sequencing input was naive CD4+ T cells sorted from blood. Subset reported: CD45RA+ positively selected. This clonotype was obtained from a man between 18 and 29 years old in good health. This sequence joins TRBV5-5 and TRBJ2-3; no definite D call. Here the CDR3 DNA reads TGTGCCAGCAGCTTGAGCGTTCCGAATACGCAGTATTTT. Its protein is CASSLSVPNTQYF.